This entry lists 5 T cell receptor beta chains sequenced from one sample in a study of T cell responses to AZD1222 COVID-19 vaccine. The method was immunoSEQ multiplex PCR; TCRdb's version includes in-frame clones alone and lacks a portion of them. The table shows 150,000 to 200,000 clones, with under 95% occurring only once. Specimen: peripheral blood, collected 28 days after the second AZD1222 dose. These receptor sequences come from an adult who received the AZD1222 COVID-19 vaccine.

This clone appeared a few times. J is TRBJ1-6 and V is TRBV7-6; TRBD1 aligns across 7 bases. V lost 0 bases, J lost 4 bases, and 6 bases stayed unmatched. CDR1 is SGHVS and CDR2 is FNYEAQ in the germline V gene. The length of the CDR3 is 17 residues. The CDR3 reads CASSLASGGDYNSPLHF. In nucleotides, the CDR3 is TGTGCCAGCAGCTTAGCGTCAGGGGGGGATTATAATTCACCCCTCCACTTT.

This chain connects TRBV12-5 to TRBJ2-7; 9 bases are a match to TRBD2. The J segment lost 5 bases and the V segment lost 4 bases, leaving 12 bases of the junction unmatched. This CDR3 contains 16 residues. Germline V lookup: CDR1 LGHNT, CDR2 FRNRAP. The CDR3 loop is CASGWISGRIFHEQYF. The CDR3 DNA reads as TGTGCTAGTGGTTGGATTAGCGGGAGAATTTTCCACGAGCAGTACTTC.

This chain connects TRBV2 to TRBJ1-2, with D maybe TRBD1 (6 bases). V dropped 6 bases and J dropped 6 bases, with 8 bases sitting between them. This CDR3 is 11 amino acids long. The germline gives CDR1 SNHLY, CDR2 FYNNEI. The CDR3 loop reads CASRQGNGYTF. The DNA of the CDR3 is TGTGCCAGCAGACAGGGCAATGGCTACACCTTC.

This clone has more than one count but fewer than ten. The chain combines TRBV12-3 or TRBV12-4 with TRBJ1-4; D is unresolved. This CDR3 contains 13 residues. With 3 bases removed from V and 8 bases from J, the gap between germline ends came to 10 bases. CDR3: CASSFSVREKLFF. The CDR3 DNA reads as TGTGCCAGCAGTTTTTCGGTCAGGGAAAAACTGTTTTTT.

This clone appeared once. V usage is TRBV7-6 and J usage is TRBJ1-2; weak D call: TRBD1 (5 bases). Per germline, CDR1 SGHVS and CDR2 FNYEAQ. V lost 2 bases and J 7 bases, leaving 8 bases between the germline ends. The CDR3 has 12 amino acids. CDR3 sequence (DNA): TGTGCCAGCAGCTTACAGGGAGGTGGCTACACCTTC. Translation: CASSLQGGGYTF.